The clone carrying this TCR beta chain was counted only a few times. Its antigen is not known. The record originates from a study of CD8+ T cells in alopecia areata. The V end was cut by 7 bases, the J end by 4 bases, with 13 bases between. CDR3 size: 12 residues. Germline values: CDR1 SQVTM, CDR2 ANQGSEA. The treatment is: oral pan-JAK inhibitor, 5-10 mg twice daily. Study findings and constraints: Having just one nonresponder leaves the connection between baseline CD8+ expansion and response unresolved. Patients showed less clear TCR sequence sharing than mice, possibly partly because of HLA diversity.

Following extraction, RNA underwent reverse transcription to cDNA, which served as the sequencing template. Clones were read by immunoSEQ multiplex PCR, and TCRdb kept only the in-frame ones, dropping some. The table has about 190,000 clones, roughly three fifths seen once; the top ten hold approximately 0.7%. The sequenced sample was CD4+ T cells sorted from blood, obtained at week 4, from a patient treated with tofacitinib. The chain combines TRBV29-1 with TRBJ2-5, with a weak D call TRBD1 (5 bases). This TCR came from a human donor with alopecia areata. CDR3 in amino acids: CSAPRRGETQYF. The CDR3 nucleotides are TGCAGCGCCCCCCGAAGGGGAGAGACCCAGTACTTC.